One T cell receptor beta chain is described in this entry. This clonotype was seen more than once but under ten times. The antigen it recognizes is unknown. No much larger clonotype is one base removed from it; base qualities were not supplied. This sample is part of a study of T cell repertoires in cytomegalovirus infection (dated by TCRdb to about 2019). About the full investigation: Donor HLA type was relevant to the analysis, because carriage of CMV infection together with the matching HLA type was indicated by public TCR beta signatures.

For sequencing, an Illumina HiSeq 1500 was employed. TCRdb reprocessing: public reads trimmed at Q25 with fastp, clones called with MiXCR, in-frame beta chains kept. Every CDR3 protein is listed once, alongside the most common genes and DNA of its rows. The sample table contains approximately 140,000 distinct CDR3 sequences; only one count was recorded for about 6.1% of them. Over 15% of the sample lies in the top ten. Results the study describes overall, beyond this receptor: The ex vivo response was dominated by HLA-C-restricted CMV-specific TCR beta clonotypes, and the single most frequent clonotype in two of eight donors was supplied by these HLA-C-restricted clonotypes. In both this cohort and an independent roughly 350-donor cohort, the cumulative frequency of public TCR beta family members distinguished carriers of CMV infection plus the relevant HLA type.

The CDR3 runs 15 amino acids, cysteine and phenylalanine included. The sequence is cut down to CDR3 DNA, 45 bases in frame from base 1. Germline trimming: 6 bases from V, 3 bases from J; junction bases outside gene matches: 7. Material for sequencing was PBMCs. This sequence uses TRBV12-3 or TRBV12-4 and TRBJ2-3, with 9 bases matching TRBD1. This sequence was found in a human donor in good health (CMV status not recorded). Some clones in this sample may be carry-over from other donors' samples. The CDR3 sequence is CASSKDRGKTDTQYF. At the DNA level, the sequence is TGTGCCAGCAGCAAAGACAGGGGGAAGACAGATACGCAGTATTTT.